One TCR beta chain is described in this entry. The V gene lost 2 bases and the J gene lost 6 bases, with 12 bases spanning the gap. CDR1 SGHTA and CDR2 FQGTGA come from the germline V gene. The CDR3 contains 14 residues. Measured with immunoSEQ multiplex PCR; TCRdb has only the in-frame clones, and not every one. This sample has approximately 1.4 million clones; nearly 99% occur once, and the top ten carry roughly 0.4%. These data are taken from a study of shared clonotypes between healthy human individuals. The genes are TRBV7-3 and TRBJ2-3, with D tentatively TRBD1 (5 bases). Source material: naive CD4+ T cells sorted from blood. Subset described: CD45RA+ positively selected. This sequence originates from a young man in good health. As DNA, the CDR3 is TGTGCCAGCAGCTTATCTTACAGGACGGATACGCAGTATTTT. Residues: CASSLSYRTDTQYF.